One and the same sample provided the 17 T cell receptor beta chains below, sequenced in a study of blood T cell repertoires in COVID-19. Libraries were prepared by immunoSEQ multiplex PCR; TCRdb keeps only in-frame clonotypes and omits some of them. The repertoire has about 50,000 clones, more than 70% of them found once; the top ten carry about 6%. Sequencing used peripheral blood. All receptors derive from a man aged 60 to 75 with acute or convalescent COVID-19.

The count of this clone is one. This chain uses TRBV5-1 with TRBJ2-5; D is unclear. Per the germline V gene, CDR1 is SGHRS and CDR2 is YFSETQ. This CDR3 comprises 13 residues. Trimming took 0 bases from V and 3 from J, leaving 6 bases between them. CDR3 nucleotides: TGCGCCAGCAGCTTGGTGGAGAAAGAGACCCAGTACTTC. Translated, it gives CASSLVEKETQYF.

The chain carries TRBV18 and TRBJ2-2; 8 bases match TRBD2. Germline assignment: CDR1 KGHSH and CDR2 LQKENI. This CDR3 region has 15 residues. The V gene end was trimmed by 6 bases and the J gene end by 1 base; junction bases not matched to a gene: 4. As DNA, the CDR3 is TGTGCCAGCTCTTCCCTAGCGGGGAACACCGGGGAGCTGTTTTTT. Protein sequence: CASSSLAGNTGELFF.

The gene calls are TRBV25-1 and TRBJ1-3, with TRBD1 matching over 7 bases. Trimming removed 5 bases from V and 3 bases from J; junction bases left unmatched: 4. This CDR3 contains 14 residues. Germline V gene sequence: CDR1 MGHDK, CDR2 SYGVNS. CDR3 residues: CASSRQGVGNTIYF. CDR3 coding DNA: TGTGCCAGCAGTCGCCAGGGGGTTGGAAACACCATATATTTT.

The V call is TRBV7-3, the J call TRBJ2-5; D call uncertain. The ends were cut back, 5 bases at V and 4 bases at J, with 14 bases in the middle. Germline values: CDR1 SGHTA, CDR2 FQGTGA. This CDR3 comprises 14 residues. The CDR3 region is CASSPRRDSETQYF. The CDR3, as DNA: TGTGCCAGCAGCCCTCGTCGCGATTCAGAGACCCAGTACTTC.

The CDR3 sequence is CASSEAIGGSPLHF. CDR3 DNA: TGCGCCAGCAGTGAGGCCATCGGGGGGTCACCCCTCCACTTT. The chain combines TRBV10-1 with TRBJ1-6; D perhaps matches TRBD1 (5 bases). The CDR3 covers 14 residues. V lost 2 bases and J lost 10, with 12 bases in between. The germline CDR1 and CDR2 sequences are WNHNN and SYGVQD (reference sequence).

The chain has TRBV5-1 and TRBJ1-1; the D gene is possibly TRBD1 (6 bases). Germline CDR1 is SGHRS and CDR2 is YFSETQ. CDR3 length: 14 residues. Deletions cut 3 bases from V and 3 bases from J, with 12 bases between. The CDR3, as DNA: TGCGCCAGCAGCTCCTTGACAGGAGACACTGAAGCTTTCTTT. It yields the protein CASSSLTGDTEAFF. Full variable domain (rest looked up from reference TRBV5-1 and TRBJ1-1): KAGVTQTPRYLIKTRGQQVTLSCSPISGHRSVSWYQQTPGQGLQFLFEYFSETQRNKGNFPGRFSGRQFSNSRSEMNVSTLELGDSALYLCASSSLTGDTEAFFGQGTRLTVV.

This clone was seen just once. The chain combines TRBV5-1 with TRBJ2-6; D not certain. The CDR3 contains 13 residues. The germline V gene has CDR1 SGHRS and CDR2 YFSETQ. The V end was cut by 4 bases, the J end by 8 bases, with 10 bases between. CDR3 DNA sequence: TGCGCCAGCAGCCCGACTTACTCCAACGTCCTGACTTTC. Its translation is CASSPTYSNVLTF.

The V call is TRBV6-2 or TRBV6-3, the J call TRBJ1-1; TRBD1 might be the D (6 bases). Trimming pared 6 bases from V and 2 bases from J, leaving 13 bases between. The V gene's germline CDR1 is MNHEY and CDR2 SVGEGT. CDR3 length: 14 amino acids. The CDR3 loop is CASSVTGRNTEAFF. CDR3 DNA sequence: TGTGCCAGCAGCGTCACAGGGCGTAACACTGAAGCTTTCTTT.

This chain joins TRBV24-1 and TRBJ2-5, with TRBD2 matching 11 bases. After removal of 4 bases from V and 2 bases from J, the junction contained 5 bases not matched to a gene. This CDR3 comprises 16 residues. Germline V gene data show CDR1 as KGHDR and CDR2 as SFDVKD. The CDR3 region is CATSDLLAGDQETQYF. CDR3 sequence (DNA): TGTGCCACCAGTGACCTACTAGCGGGGGATCAAGAGACCCAGTACTTC.

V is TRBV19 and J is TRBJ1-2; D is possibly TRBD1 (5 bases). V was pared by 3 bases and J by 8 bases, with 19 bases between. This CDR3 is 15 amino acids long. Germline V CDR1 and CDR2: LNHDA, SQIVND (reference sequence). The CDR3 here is CASSIPNQGVGGYTF. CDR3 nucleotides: TGTGCCAGTAGTATCCCAAACCAAGGGGTCGGCGGCTACACCTTC.

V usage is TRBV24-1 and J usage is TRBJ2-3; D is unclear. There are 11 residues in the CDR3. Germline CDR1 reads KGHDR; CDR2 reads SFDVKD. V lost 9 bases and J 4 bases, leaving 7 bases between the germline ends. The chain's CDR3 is CATRVADTQYF. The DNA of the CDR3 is TGTGCCACCCGCGTGGCAGATACGCAGTATTTT.

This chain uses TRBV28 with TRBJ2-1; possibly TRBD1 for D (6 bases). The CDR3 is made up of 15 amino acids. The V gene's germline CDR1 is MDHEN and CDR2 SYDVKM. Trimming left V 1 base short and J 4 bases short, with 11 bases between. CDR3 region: CASSLFEGEYNEQFF. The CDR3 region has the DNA TGTGCCAGCAGTTTATTCGAGGGGGAATACAATGAGCAGTTCTTC.

This CDR3 is CSAYYNEQFF. In DNA, the CDR3 is TGCAGTGCTTATTACAATGAGCAGTTCTTC. The rearrangement links TRBV20-1 to TRBJ2-1, with D unresolved. Germline V lookup: CDR1 DFQATT, CDR2 SNEGSKA (reference sequence). The CDR3 sequence is 10 residues long. Between the trimmed V and J ends, which lost 5 bases and 4 bases, there was a span of 3 bases.

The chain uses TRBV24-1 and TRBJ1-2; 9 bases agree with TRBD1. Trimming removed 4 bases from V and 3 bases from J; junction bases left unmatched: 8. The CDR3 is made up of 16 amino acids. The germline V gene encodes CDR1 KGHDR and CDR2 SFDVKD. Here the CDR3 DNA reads TGTGCCACCAGTGACACCGGGACAGGGACATACTATGGCTACACCTTC. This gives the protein CATSDTGTGTYYGYTF.

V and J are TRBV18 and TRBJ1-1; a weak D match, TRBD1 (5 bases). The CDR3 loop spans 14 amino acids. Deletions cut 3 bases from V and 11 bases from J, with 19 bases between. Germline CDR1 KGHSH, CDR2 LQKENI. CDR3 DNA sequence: TGTGCCAGCTCACCGGAGTCGGGGGTGGAGAGCGCTTTCTTT. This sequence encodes CASSPESGVESAFF.

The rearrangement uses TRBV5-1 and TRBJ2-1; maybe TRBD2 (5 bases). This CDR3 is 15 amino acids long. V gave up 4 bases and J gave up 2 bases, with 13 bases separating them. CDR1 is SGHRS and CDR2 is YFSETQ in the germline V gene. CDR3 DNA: TGCGCCAGCAGCCACTCTAGCCGTACCTACAATGAGCAGTTCTTC. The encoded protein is CASSHSSRTYNEQFF.

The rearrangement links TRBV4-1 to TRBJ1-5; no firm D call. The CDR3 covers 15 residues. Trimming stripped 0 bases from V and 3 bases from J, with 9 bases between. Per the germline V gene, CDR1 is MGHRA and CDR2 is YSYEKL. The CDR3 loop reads CASSQEREFNQPQHF. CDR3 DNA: TGCGCCAGCAGCCAAGAGCGTGAGTTCAATCAGCCCCAGCATTTT.